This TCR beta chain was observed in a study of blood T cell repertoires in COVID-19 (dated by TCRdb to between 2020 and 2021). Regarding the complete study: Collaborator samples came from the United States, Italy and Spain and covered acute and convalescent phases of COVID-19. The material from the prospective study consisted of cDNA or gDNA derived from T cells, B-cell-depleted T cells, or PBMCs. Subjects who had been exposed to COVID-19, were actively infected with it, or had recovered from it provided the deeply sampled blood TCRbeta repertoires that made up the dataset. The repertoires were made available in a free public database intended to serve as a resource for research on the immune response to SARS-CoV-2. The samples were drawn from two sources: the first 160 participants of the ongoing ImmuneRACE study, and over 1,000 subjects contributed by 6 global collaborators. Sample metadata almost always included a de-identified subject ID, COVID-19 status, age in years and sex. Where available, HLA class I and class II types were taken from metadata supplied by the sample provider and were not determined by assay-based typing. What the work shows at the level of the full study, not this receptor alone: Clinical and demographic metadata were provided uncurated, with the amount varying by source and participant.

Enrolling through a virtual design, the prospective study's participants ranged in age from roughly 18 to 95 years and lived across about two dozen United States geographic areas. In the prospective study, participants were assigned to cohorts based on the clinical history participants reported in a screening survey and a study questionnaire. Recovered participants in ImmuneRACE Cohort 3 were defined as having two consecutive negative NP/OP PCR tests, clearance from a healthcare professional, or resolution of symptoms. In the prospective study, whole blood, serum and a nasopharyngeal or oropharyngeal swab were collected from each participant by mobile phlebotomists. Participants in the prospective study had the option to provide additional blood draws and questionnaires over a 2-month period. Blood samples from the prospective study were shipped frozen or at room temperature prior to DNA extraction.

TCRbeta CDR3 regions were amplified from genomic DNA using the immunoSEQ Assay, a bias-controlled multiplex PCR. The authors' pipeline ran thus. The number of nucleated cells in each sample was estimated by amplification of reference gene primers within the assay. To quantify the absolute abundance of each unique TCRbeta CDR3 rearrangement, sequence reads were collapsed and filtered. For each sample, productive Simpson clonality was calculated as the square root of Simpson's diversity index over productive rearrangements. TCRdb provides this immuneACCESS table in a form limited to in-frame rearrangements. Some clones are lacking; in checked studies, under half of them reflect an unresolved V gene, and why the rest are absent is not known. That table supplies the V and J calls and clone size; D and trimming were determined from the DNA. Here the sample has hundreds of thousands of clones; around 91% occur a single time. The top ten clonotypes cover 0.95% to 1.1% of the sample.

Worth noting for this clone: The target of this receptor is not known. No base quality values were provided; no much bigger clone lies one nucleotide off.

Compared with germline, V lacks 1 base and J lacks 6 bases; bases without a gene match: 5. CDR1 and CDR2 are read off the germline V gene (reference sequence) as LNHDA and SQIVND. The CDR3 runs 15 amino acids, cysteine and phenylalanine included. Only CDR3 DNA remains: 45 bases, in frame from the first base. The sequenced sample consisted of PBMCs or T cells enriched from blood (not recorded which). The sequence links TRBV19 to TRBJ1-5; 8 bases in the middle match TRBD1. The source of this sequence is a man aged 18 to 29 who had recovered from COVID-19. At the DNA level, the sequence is TGTGCCAGTAGTATAGCACAGGGGGTGACTCAGCCCCAGCATTTT. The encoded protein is CASSIAQGVTQPQHF.